These 19 T cell receptor beta chains came from one sample sequenced in a study of cytomegalovirus exposure and HLA in healthy donors. With 60 Vbeta and 13 Jbeta primers, the PCR was carried out. Data came from immunoSEQ multiplex PCR; TCRdb stores just in-frame clones and leaves some out. Among 150,000 or so clones listed, just over 70% were seen once. The sequenced sample consisted of PBMCs. These TCRs come from a human donor in good health.

This chain joins TRBV5-1 and TRBJ1-1; possibly TRBD1 for D (6 bases). Trimming removed 4 bases at V and 1 base at J, with 14 bases between. From germline, CDR1 is SGHRS and CDR2 YFSETQ. The CDR3 runs to 15 residues. The CDR3 coding sequence is TGCGCCAGCAGCAAGTCAGGGGCTTCGAACACTGAAGCTTTCTTT. It yields the protein CASSKSGASNTEAFF.

The chain joins TRBV19 to TRBJ1-1, with 7 bases aligning to TRBD1. The CDR3 totals 15 residues. The germline V gene encodes CDR1 LNHDA and CDR2 SQIVND (reference sequence). Losses at the gene ends were 6 bases for V and 5 bases for J; bases not matched to a gene: 12. CDR3: CASRAGGGAGTEAFF. The CDR3 DNA sequence: TGTGCCAGTAGAGCGGGAGGGGGCGCGGGTACTGAAGCTTTCTTT.

This rearrangement joins TRBV6-5 to TRBJ2-3, with 8 nucleotides matching TRBD2. The CDR3 covers 13 residues. Germline assignment: CDR1 MNHEY and CDR2 SVGAGI. Unmatched junction bases numbered 3, after V lost 6 bases and J lost 4 bases. CDR3 DNA: TGTGCCAGCAGGGTCGGGGGGGCAGATACGCAGTATTTT. This sequence encodes CASRVGGADTQYF.

This clone occurred once. V is TRBV23-1 and J is TRBJ1-2; D might be TRBD1 (6 bases). TRBV23-1 belongs to the ORF category, with a function that is uncertain. V lost 6 bases and J 5 bases, leaving 31 bases between the germline ends. The CDR3 loop spans 19 amino acids. The CDR3 coding sequence is TGCGCCAGCAGACCTCCACCCCGCACCGCCGGCAGGGGAAATTATGGCTACACCTTC. Amino acids: CASRPPPRTAGRGNYGYTF.

The V and J genes are TRBV6-6 and TRBJ2-5; no reliable D call. There are 15 residues in the CDR3. Trimming took off 0 bases at V and 5 bases at J, with 13 bases between the two ends. Germline assignment: CDR1 MNHNY and CDR2 SVGAGI (reference sequence). The CDR3 loop is CASSYSTPPAETQYF. CDR3 sequence (DNA): TGTGCCAGCAGTTACTCGACCCCCCCAGCGGAGACCCAGTACTTC.

The chain uses TRBV4-3 and TRBJ1-3; a weak D match, TRBD1 (5 bases). With 4 bases removed from V and 4 bases from J, the gap between germline ends came to 14 bases. The CDR3 spans 15 residues. Per germline, CDR1 LGHNA and CDR2 YSLEER. The CDR3 bases are TGCGCCAGCAGCCGGACAACAGAACTCGGAAACACCATATATTTT. Translated: CASSRTTELGNTIYF.

The gene calls are TRBV30 and TRBJ1-6; 7 nucleotides match TRBD1. Trimming at V came to 6 bases and at J to 11 bases, leaving 13 bases not matched to a gene. This CDR3 comprises 14 residues. Germline CDR1 reads GTSNPN; CDR2 reads SVGIG (reference sequence). The CDR3, as DNA: TGTGCCTGCACACGACAGGGTTTAGGGGCACCCCTCCACTTT. It translates to CACTRQGLGAPLHF.

The J gene is TRBJ1-1, the V gene TRBV21-1; the table's D call TRBD1 went unverified against the DNA. TRBV21-1 is recorded as a pseudogene. The CDR3 sequence is 12 residues long. CDR3: CASSKDSTEAFF. CDR3 sequence (DNA): TGTGCCAGCAGCAAAGACAGCACTGAAGCTTTCTTT.

The gene calls are TRBV4-1 and TRBJ1-1; D is undetermined. Germline CDR1 reads MGHRA; CDR2 reads YSYEKL. This CDR3 region has 17 residues. V dropped 1 base and J dropped 0 bases, with 15 bases sitting between them. CDR3 residues: CASSQGPALGVNTEAFF. The CDR3 nucleotides read TGCGCCAGCAGCCAAGGTCCCGCCTTGGGAGTGAACACTGAAGCTTTCTTT.

There are many counts of this clone. The chain couples TRBV5-6 to TRBJ1-1; a possible D gene is TRBD1 (5 bases). V was pared by 4 bases and J by 5 bases, with 15 bases between. This CDR3 has 14 amino acids. CDR1 SGHDT and CDR2 YYEEEE come from the germline V gene. CDR3 DNA: TGTGCCAGCAGCCGCGTTTGGCAGGGAACTGAAGCTTTCTTT. Translated: CASSRVWQGTEAFF.

The chain is built from TRBV27 and TRBJ1-1, with D tentatively TRBD1 (5 bases). The V end lost 3 bases, the J end lost 5 bases, and 16 bases lay between the germline ends. The CDR3 length is 15 residues. The germline V gene encodes CDR1 MNHEY and CDR2 SMNVEV (reference sequence). CDR3 sequence reads: CASSFLGQGGTEAFF. CDR3 DNA: TGTGCCAGCAGTTTTTTGGGGCAGGGTGGAACTGAAGCTTTCTTT.

V is TRBV9 and J is TRBJ1-4; D uncertain. CDR1 and CDR2 from the germline V gene are SGDLS and YYNGEE. The CDR3 totals 15 residues. Deletions cut 1 base from V and 8 bases from J, with 15 bases between. The CDR3 here is CASSVSGEGGEKLFF. The CDR3 nucleotides are TGTGCCAGCAGCGTATCCGGGGAGGGTGGCGAAAAACTGTTTTTT.

The chain links TRBV6-1 to TRBJ2-3; TRBD1 matches at 9 bases. CDR1 and CDR2 from the germline V gene are MNHNS and SASEGT. CDR3 size: 17 residues. Trimming removed 4 bases from V and 2 bases from J; junction bases left unmatched: 10. CDR3 in DNA: TGTGCCAGCAGTGGGGGGACAGGGAAAGTTTACACAGATACGCAGTATTTT. Translation: CASSGGTGKVYTDTQYF.

This clone was observed a few times. The V and J genes are TRBV7-2 and TRBJ2-5, with D possibly being TRBD2 (7 bases). The CDR3 spans 16 residues. CDR1 is SGHTA, CDR2 FQGNSA, per germline. V lost 1 base to trimming and J lost 1 base, with 13 bases between them. CDR3 nucleotide sequence: TGTGCCAGCAGCTTAGACGGCGGGGGCCCCCAAGAGACCCAGTACTTC. This codes for CASSLDGGGPQETQYF.

A few counts support this clone. The chain links TRBV7-2 to TRBJ2-1, with D unclear. The CDR3 has 15 amino acids. Germline CDR1 is SGHTA and CDR2 is FQGNSA. V lost 2 bases and J 5 bases, leaving 13 bases between the germline ends. CDR3 region: CASSLIAVSNNEQFF. The CDR3 DNA reads as TGTGCCAGCAGCTTAATAGCAGTAAGTAACAATGAGCAGTTCTTC. Complete variable domain (other parts from reference TRBV7-2 and TRBJ2-1): GAGVSQSPSNKVTEKGKDVELRCDPISGHTALYWYRQSLGQGLEFLIYFQGNSAPDKSGLPSDRFSAERTGGSVSTLTIQRTQQEDSAVYLCASSLIAVSNNEQFFGPGTRLTVL.

This clone appeared once. The J gene is TRBJ1-1, the V gene TRBV7-9, with TRBD1 as a possible D gene (6 bases). This CDR3 is built from 16 residues. Germline V gene sequence: CDR1 SEHNR, CDR2 FQNEAQ (reference sequence). Trimming removed 4 bases at V and 5 bases at J, with 20 bases between. The CDR3 sequence: CASSSDQRGGGTEAFF. The DNA of the CDR3 is TGTGCCAGCAGCTCCGACCAAAGGGGGGGAGGGACTGAAGCTTTCTTT. The complete variable domain, with remaining parts taken from reference TRBV7-9 and TRBJ1-1, reads DTGVSQNPRHKITKRGQNVTFRCDPISEHNRLYWYRQTLGQGPEFLTYFQNEAQLEKSRLLSDRFSAERPKGSFSTLEIQRTEQGDSAMYLCASSSDQRGGGTEAFFGQGTRLTVV.

V usage is TRBV27 and J usage is TRBJ2-1; tentative D call: TRBD1 (5 bases). From germline, CDR1 is MNHEY and CDR2 SMNVEV (reference sequence). There are 13 residues in the CDR3. Between the trimmed V and J ends, which lost 6 bases and 5 bases, there was a span of 11 bases. The CDR3 DNA sequence: TGTGCCAGCAGCCTACAGGATAACAATGAGCAGTTCTTC. Its translation: CASSLQDNNEQFF.

V usage is TRBV9 and J usage is TRBJ2-1; 7 nucleotides line up with TRBD2. The germline V gene encodes CDR1 SGDLS and CDR2 YYNGEE. The V segment lost 2 bases and the J segment 9 bases; nucleotides outside the gene matches: 11. The CDR3 consists of 15 residues. DNA of the CDR3: TGTGCCAGCAGCGTTCCGGCGGGGGAGTCCGGTGAGCAGTTCTTC. Translated: CASSVPAGESGEQFF.

CDR3 DNA: TGTGCCAGCAGCCAGGGAATTGACAGGGGCCCTTCCATTCTCTCTGGGGCCAACGTCCTGACTTTC. Translation: CASSQGIDRGPSILSGANVLTF. The chain joins TRBV14 to TRBJ2-6, with TRBD1 matching over 8 bases. Germline CDR1 reads SGHDN; CDR2 reads FVKESK. Trimming cost V 3 bases and J 0 bases; bases outside gene matches: 19. CDR3 length equals 22 residues.